The rows below give T cell receptor beta chains drawn from one sample of a study of CD8+CD57+ T cells in acquired aplastic anemia. TCRdb re-called the reads through MiXCR, storing one row per CDR3 protein. The data show about 98,000 distinct CDR3 sequences, less than 75% seen once. The sequenced material came from sorted CD4+, CD8+, or CD8+CD57+ T cells (not recorded which) from PBMCs. These receptors all stem from a human donor with aplastic anemia. CDR3s include the opening cysteine and the closing phenylalanine or tryptophan. D genes are given only for firm matches.

CASSRDATRSPLHF	TRBV19	.	TRBJ1-6
CASRDRDRYEQYF	TRBV2	TRBD1	TRBJ2-7
CSARWGIYNEQFF	TRBV20-1	.	TRBJ2-1
CASRKENNSPLHF	TRBV5-4	.	TRBJ1-6
CASSLGTTGQETQYF	TRBV7-2	.	TRBJ2-5
CASSRDYAETQYF	TRBV7-2	TRBD2	TRBJ2-5
CSAREGTYNSPLHF	TRBV20-1	.	TRBJ1-6
CSARDLGLVSSYEQYF	TRBV20-1	.	TRBJ2-7
CASSLGDIYEQYF	TRBV7-3	.	TRBJ2-7
CASSYTSGGPDTQYF	TRBV7-3	TRBD2	TRBJ2-3
CAISDLTGGGYGYTF	TRBV10-3	TRBD1	TRBJ1-2
CASRRNNEQFF	TRBV12-3/TRBV12-4	.	TRBJ2-1
CATSDPGLNYGYTF	TRBV24-1	.	TRBJ1-2
CASNLGAGVGDTQYF	TRBV9	TRBD2	TRBJ2-3
CATGGGLTGELFF	TRBV24-1	.	TRBJ2-2
CASSRGLAGTGELFF	TRBV12-3/TRBV12-4	.	TRBJ2-2
CASSHLHTQYF	TRBV19	.	TRBJ2-3
CASSGGGIYEQYF	TRBV19	.	TRBJ2-7
CAISESKGQPQHF	TRBV10-3	.	TRBJ1-5
CASSLIGTSGSIRRYEQYF	TRBV11-2	TRBD2	TRBJ2-7
CASSPEAGGETQYF	TRBV5-6	.	TRBJ2-5
CASSLDRGSYEQYF	TRBV27	TRBD1	TRBJ2-7
CASRGLEETQYF	TRBV10-2	TRBD2	TRBJ2-5
CSGGGEYNEQFF	TRBV29-1	.	TRBJ2-1
CASSQSRTGELFF	TRBV19	.	TRBJ2-2
CATSSPGQGPDNEQFF	TRBV15	TRBD1	TRBJ2-1
CASSGQANTEAFF	TRBV19	TRBD1	TRBJ1-1
CATSLAVETQYF	TRBV2	TRBD2	TRBJ2-5
CASGPRIGSPLHF	TRBV11-3	.	TRBJ1-6
CASSYDSLETQYF	TRBV6-2/TRBV6-3	.	TRBJ2-5
CATRRDSGVGNQPQHF	TRBV15	TRBD1	TRBJ1-5
CASSEDRTPEAFF	TRBV7-9	TRBD1	TRBJ1-1
CASSTDGLYYEQYF	TRBV6-1	.	TRBJ2-7
CVSSPDGSEQYF	TRBV7-9	.	TRBJ2-7
CATSRDLGQSYNEQFF	TRBV15	.	TRBJ2-1
CATSRDEPRQGGYTF	TRBV15	.	TRBJ1-2
CASSYAQGYGEAFF	TRBV6-5	.	TRBJ1-1
CASSWVVGNEQFF	TRBV7-3	.	TRBJ2-1
CASTADYGYTF	TRBV9	.	TRBJ1-2
CASILRAASMGTQYF	TRBV6-1	.	.
CATSAGLESGEQYF	TRBV15	TRBD2	TRBJ2-7
CASSLEAGQPQHF	TRBV12-3/TRBV12-4	.	TRBJ1-5
CAISESQGAPSYEQYF	TRBV10-3	TRBD1	TRBJ2-7
CASRGSRTDLEEQYF	TRBV3-1	.	TRBJ2-7
CASSASGGLSTDTQYF	TRBV9	TRBD2	TRBJ2-3
CASSQITGLDNSPLHF	TRBV6-1	.	TRBJ1-6